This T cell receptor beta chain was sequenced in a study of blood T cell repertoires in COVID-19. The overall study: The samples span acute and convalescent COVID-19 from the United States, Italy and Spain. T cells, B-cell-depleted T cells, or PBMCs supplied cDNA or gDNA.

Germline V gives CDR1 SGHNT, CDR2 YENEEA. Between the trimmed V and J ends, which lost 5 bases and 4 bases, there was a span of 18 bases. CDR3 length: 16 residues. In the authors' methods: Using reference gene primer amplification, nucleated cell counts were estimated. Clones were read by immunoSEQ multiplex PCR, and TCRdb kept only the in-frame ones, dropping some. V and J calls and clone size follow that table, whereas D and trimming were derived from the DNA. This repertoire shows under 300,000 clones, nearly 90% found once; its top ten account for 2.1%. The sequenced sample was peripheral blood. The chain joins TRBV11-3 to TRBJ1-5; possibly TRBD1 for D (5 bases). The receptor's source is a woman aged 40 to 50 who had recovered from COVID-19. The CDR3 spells CASSLRGGGVNQPQHF. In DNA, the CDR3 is TGTGCCAGCAGCCTCCGGGGGGGAGGAGTGAATCAGCCCCAGCATTTT. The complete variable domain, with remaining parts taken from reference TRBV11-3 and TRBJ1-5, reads EAGVVQSPRYKIIEKKQPVAFWCNPISGHNTLYWYLQNLGQGPELLIRYENEEAVDDSQLPKDRFSAERLKGVDSTLKIQPAELGDSAVYLCASSLRGGGVNQPQHFGDGTRLSIL.